Listed below are T cell receptor beta chains from one sample, sequenced in a study of T-cell memory formation after mild COVID-19. Each CDR3 protein gets one entry after TCRdb re-called the 5' RACE reads with MiXCR. Counted here are about 270,000 distinct CDR3 sequences, 15% to 20% occurring once; the ten biggest clones make up less than 30%. Source material: PBMCs or a T cell subset sorted from them (not recorded which). All receptors derive from a man between 18 and 29 years old who had mild COVID-19 (a few samples of this study predate the infection). Cell type and time point are not known. CDR3s include the opening cysteine and the closing phenylalanine or tryptophan. A D gene is named only where the DNA matches it firmly. Clone size is shown for a subset of rows, as once, few, many or a class of expanded clone.

V: TRBV9; size: .; D: .; J: TRBJ2-3; DNA: TGTGCCAGCAGCGCACAGGGTATTCCAGATACGCAGTATTTT; CDR3: CASSAQGIPDTQYF
V: TRBV29-1; size: .; D: TRBD1; J: TRBJ2-7; DNA: TGCAGCGCGAGAACAGGGGCCCTCTCCTACGAGCAGTACTTC; CDR3: CSARTGALSYEQYF
V: TRBV27; size: .; D: TRBD1; J: TRBJ1-4; DNA: TGTGCCAGCAGCCAGCAGGGACAGAGGGGGGAAAAACTGTTTTTT; CDR3: CASSQQGQRGEKLFF
V: TRBV4-3; size: few; D: .; J: TRBJ2-7; DNA: TGCGCCAGCAGCCAAGATTCTGTTAGCTCCTACGAGCAGTACTTC; CDR3: CASSQDSVSSYEQYF
V: TRBV5-1; size: many; D: TRBD1; J: TRBJ1-1; DNA: TGCGCCAGCAGCCGCAGGGGGACCACGAACACTGAAGCTTTCTTT; CDR3: CASSRRGTTNTEAFF
V: TRBV10-3; size: few; D: TRBD2; J: TRBJ2-1; DNA: TGTGCCATCAAGGGCCCTAGCGGGGGGCGACTTTCCTACAATGAGCAGTTCTTC; CDR3: CAIKGPSGGRLSYNEQFF
V: TRBV12-3/TRBV12-4; size: .; D: .; J: TRBJ2-1; DNA: TGTGCCAGCAATTCCGGGACCGGCGAGGACAATGAGCAGTTCTTC; CDR3: CASNSGTGEDNEQFF
V: TRBV12-5; size: .; D: .; J: TRBJ1-3; DNA: TGTGCTAGTGGTTTGGATGGAAACACCATATATTTT; CDR3: CASGLDGNTIYF
V: TRBV7-6; size: many; D: .; J: TRBJ2-1; DNA: TGTGCCAGCAGCTCACTAGCGACAGGGGAGCAGTTCTTC; CDR3: CASSSLATGEQFF
V: TRBV5-1; size: few; D: .; J: TRBJ2-1; DNA: TGCGCCAGCAGCTTGGCGGACACTACTTACAATGAGCAGTTCTTC; CDR3: CASSLADTTYNEQFF
V: TRBV5-5; size: .; D: TRBD2; J: TRBJ2-5; DNA: TGTGCCAGCAGCTTGTGGGCACTAGCGGGGGATTACCAAGAGACCCAGTACTTC; CDR3: CASSLWALAGDYQETQYF
V: TRBV10-3; size: .; D: TRBD2; J: TRBJ2-1; DNA: TGTGCCATCAGTGAGTCGAGACTAGCAGCTGAGCAGTTCTTC; CDR3: CAISESRLAAEQFF
V: TRBV5-1; size: many; D: .; J: TRBJ2-4; DNA: TGCGCCAGCAGCCCCGGTGGACCTTTCCCCATTCAGTACTTC; CDR3: CASSPGGPFPIQYF
V: TRBV5-1; size: few; D: .; J: TRBJ2-3; DNA: TGCGCCAGCAGCTTGGAGGCTACGCAGTATTTT; CDR3: CASSLEATQYF
V: TRBV5-1; size: few; D: TRBD1; J: TRBJ2-7; DNA: TGCGCCAGCCGGGGACAGGGGAACGAGCAGTACTTC; CDR3: CASRGQGNEQYF
V: TRBV12-5; size: .; D: TRBD2; J: TRBJ2-1; DNA: TGTGCTAGTGGTCCGCCCGCGGGGGTGGGGGATGAGCAGTTCTTC; CDR3: CASGPPAGVGDEQFF
V: TRBV5-1; size: few; D: TRBD1; J: TRBJ1-1; DNA: TGCGCCAGCAGCTTGGGGTGGACAGGGATGAACACTGAAGCTTTCTTT; CDR3: CASSLGWTGMNTEAFF
V: TRBV7-2; size: few; D: .; J: TRBJ2-7; DNA: TGTGCCAGCTCGACGTTCCCCTCCTACGAGCAGTACTTC; CDR3: CASSTFPSYEQYF
V: TRBV28; size: .; D: .; J: TRBJ1-6; DNA: TGTGCCAGCAGCCATAAAGGGGTCAGGGGAGGGAATTCACCCCTCCACTTT; CDR3: CASSHKGVRGGNSPLHF
V: TRBV5-1; size: .; D: .; J: TRBJ1-6; DNA: TGCGCCAGCAGCCCACGGGACACCCAGCCCCTCCACTTT; CDR3: CASSPRDTQPLHF
V: TRBV20-1; size: .; D: .; J: TRBJ2-5; DNA: TGCAGTGCCCCAAGAGCGTCCCAAGAGACCCAGTACTTC; CDR3: CSAPRASQETQYF
V: TRBV5-1; size: many; D: .; J: TRBJ2-3; DNA: TGCGCCAGCAGCTTGGGACACCCTAACACAGATACGCAGTATTTT; CDR3: CASSLGHPNTDTQYF
V: TRBV9; size: .; D: .; J: TRBJ2-7; DNA: TGTGCCAGCAGCGTAGGAGGGGGAGGCGTGCAGTACTTC; CDR3: CASSVGGGGVQYF
V: TRBV5-1; size: many; D: .; J: TRBJ1-1; DNA: TGCGCCAGCAGCTTGTCGGCGGAGAACACTGAAGCTTTCTTT; CDR3: CASSLSAENTEAFF
V: TRBV6-2/TRBV6-3; size: few; D: TRBD1; J: TRBJ1-5; DNA: TGTGCCAGCAGTGGGGACAGGGACGGTCCCCAGCATTTT; CDR3: CASSGDRDGPQHF
V: TRBV4-2; size: .; D: .; J: TRBJ1-1; DNA: TGTGCCAGTGTGGGCCAGGCAAACACTGAAGCTTTCTTT; CDR3: CASVGQANTEAFF
V: TRBV7-8; size: few; D: .; J: TRBJ2-3; DNA: TGTGCCAGCAGCTTACTCCTGGGTGGCACAGATACGCAGTATTTT; CDR3: CASSLLLGGTDTQYF
V: TRBV4-1; size: .; D: .; J: TRBJ1-2; DNA: TGCGCCAGCAGCCAAGGGCCTGCTAACTATGGCTACACCTTC; CDR3: CASSQGPANYGYTF
V: TRBV5-1; size: few; D: .; J: TRBJ2-2; DNA: TGCGCCAGCAGCTTGGGAACAGTGAACACCGGGGAGCTGTTTTTT; CDR3: CASSLGTVNTGELFF
V: TRBV20-1; size: few; D: TRBD1; J: TRBJ2-7; DNA: TGCAGTGCTAGGGACTCCGGGACAGGGCCCAGCGAGCAGTACTTC; CDR3: CSARDSGTGPSEQYF
V: TRBV4-3; size: few; D: .; J: TRBJ1-2; DNA: TGCGCCAGCAGCCAAGTCCTGCAGAACTATGGCTACACCTTC; CDR3: CASSQVLQNYGYTF
V: TRBV12-3/TRBV12-4; size: few; D: .; J: TRBJ1-2; DNA: TGTGCCAGCACCCTCGGAGGTGCCGCCCCAAGGCCGTATGGCTACACCTTC; CDR3: CASTLGGAAPRPYGYTF
V: TRBV4-3; size: few; D: TRBD1; J: TRBJ2-7; DNA: TGCGCCAGCAGCCAAGAGGTGGGACAGCCGTCCTACGAGCAGTACTTC; CDR3: CASSQEVGQPSYEQYF
V: TRBV6-5; size: .; D: .; J: TRBJ1-6; DNA: TGTGCCAGCAGTTACGGGGGAAAAAATAATTCACCCCTCCACTTT; CDR3: CASSYGGKNNSPLHF
V: TRBV9; size: few; D: TRBD1; J: TRBJ1-2; DNA: TGTGCCAGCAGCGCAAAGGGGACAGGGGGAGACTATGGCTACACCTTC; CDR3: CASSAKGTGGDYGYTF
V: TRBV9; size: few; D: TRBD2; J: TRBJ2-7; DNA: TGTGCCAGCAGCGTAGATGGGGGGGAGAAACAGTACGAGCAGTACTTC; CDR3: CASSVDGGEKQYEQYF
V: TRBV5-1; size: few; D: .; J: TRBJ2-6; DNA: TGCGCCAGCAGCTTGGCCGAGGCCGGGGCCAACGTCCTGACTTTC; CDR3: CASSLAEAGANVLTF
V: TRBV5-1; size: few; D: TRBD1; J: TRBJ2-5; DNA: TGCGCCAGCACGGACAGGGAGCAGACCCAGTACTTC; CDR3: CASTDREQTQYF
V: TRBV2; size: .; D: .; J: TRBJ1-2; DNA: TGTGCCAGCAAGCCGCCGTCTATGGGCTACACCTTC; CDR3: CASKPPSMGYTF
V: TRBV29-1; size: .; D: .; J: TRBJ2-1; DNA: TGCAGCGTTGAATCCCGGAGCTCCTACAATGAGCAGTTCTTC; CDR3: CSVESRSSYNEQFF
V: TRBV10-3; size: .; D: .; J: TRBJ2-3; DNA: TGTGCCATCAGGGGCGGATCGGGAGCGCAGTATTTT; CDR3: CAIRGGSGAQYF
V: TRBV7-3; size: few; D: TRBD2; J: TRBJ2-1; DNA: TGTGCCAGCAGCTTCAGCGGGGGGCTGGGGAATGAGCAGTTCTTC; CDR3: CASSFSGGLGNEQFF